The 7 T cell receptor beta chains reported below all come from one sample, sequenced in a study of blood T cell repertoires in COVID-19 (dated by TCRdb to 2018 to 2021). Library preparation was by the immunoSEQ multiplex PCR assay. Entries here come from immuneACCESS through TCRdb and include only in-frame sequences with V and J called. Some clones fail to appear in such tables; in the studies checked, an unresolved V gene covers under half of the shortfall, and the cause of the remainder is unknown. Within this sample are roughly 320,000 clones, with just under 90% of them counted one time only. 1.8% of the sample rests with the top ten. Sequenced input: peripheral blood. The receptors were sampled from a woman in her 30s with COVID-19, enrolled during active disease.

The CDR3 nucleotides read TGTGCCACCAGCAGAGATCGGCGGGGCAGGGCCGAAGCTTTCTTT. This codes for CATSRDRRGRAEAFF. The gene calls are TRBV15 and TRBJ1-1; the D gene is possibly TRBD1 (5 bases). The CDR3 runs to 15 residues. The V gene lost 0 bases and the J gene lost 8 bases, with 16 bases spanning the gap. CDR1 and CDR2 (germline): LNHNV, YYDKDF (reference sequence).

V gene TRBV13 combines with J gene TRBJ2-1; D may be TRBD1 (6 bases). Trimming pared 5 bases from V and 2 bases from J, leaving 7 bases between. Germline V gives CDR1 PRHDT, CDR2 FYEKMQ (reference sequence). The CDR3 is made up of 13 amino acids. CDR3 residues: CASSRDTYNEQFF. The CDR3 bases are TGTGCCAGCAGCCGGGACACCTACAATGAGCAGTTCTTC.

This clone was seen a handful of times. The rearrangement uses TRBV28 and TRBJ1-1, with D maybe TRBD1 (5 bases). The CDR3 sequence is 14 residues long. V shed 5 bases and J shed 1 base, with 11 bases lying between them. Germline V gene data show CDR1 as MDHEN and CDR2 as SYDVKM. CDR3 in DNA: TGTGCCAGCAGTCCCCTCGGGGGGAACACTGAAGCTTTCTTT. The encoded protein is CASSPLGGNTEAFF. The full variable domain, in which reference TRBV28 and TRBJ1-1 provide the parts outside the CDR3, is DVKVTQSSRYLVKRTGEKVFLECVQDMDHENMFWYRQDPGLGLRLIYFSYDVKMKEKGDIPEGYSVSREKKERFSLILESASTNQTSMYLCASSPLGGNTEAFFGQGTRLTVV.

The V call is TRBV9, the J call TRBJ1-2; the match to TRBD1 covers 7 bases. The CDR3 length is 13 residues. Germline trimming cut 5 bases from V and 8 bases from J; bases unmatched to any gene: 9. CDR1 and CDR2 (germline): SGDLS, YYNGEE. CDR3 sequence (DNA): TGTGCCAGCAGAAAGGGACAGACGGAAGGCTACACCTTC. Protein product: CASRKGQTEGYTF.

The chain has TRBV28 and TRBJ1-5; unclear D gene. Germline CDR1 MDHEN, CDR2 SYDVKM. CDR3 length: 14 residues. The ends were cut back, 6 bases at V and 7 bases at J, with 16 bases in the middle. The CDR3 here is CASSPAGVTQPQHF. The CDR3 bases are TGTGCCAGCAGCCCGGCCGGAGTTACGCAGCCCCAGCATTTT.

The chain carries TRBV6-5 and TRBJ2-3; 7 nucleotides match TRBD2. The CDR3 is 13 amino acids. Looked up from germline, CDR1 is MNHEY and CDR2 is SVGAGI. Trimming removed 6 bases from V and 6 bases from J; junction bases left unmatched: 6. CDR3 amino acids: CASRGGVTDTQYF. In DNA form, the CDR3 reads TGTGCCAGCAGGGGGGGGGTTACCGATACGCAGTATTTT.

The V gene is TRBV7-3, the J gene TRBJ1-1; D may be TRBD1 (6 bases). The CDR3 totals 13 residues. V was clipped by 3 bases and J by 3 bases, with 8 bases between them. From germline, CDR1 is SGHTA and CDR2 FQGTGA. CDR3 region: CASSFGQHTEAFF. The CDR3 region has the DNA TGTGCCAGCAGCTTCGGACAGCACACTGAAGCTTTCTTT.